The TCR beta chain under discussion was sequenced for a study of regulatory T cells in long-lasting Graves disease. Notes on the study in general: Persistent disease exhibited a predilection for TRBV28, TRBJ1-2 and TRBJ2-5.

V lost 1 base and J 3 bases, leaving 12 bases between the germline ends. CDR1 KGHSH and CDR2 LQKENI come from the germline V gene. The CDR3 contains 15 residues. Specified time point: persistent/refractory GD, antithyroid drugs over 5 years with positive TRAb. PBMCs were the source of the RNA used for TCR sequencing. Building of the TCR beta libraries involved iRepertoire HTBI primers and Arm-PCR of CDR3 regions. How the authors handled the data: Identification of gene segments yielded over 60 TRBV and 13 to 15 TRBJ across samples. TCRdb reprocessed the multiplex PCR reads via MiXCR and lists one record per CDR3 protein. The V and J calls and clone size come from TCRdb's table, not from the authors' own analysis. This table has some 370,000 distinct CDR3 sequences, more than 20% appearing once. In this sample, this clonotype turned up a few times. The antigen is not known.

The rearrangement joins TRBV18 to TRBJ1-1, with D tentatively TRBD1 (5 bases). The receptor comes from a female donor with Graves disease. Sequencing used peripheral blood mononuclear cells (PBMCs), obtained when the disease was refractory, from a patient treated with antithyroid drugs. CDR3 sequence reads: CASSPQRGSDTEAFF. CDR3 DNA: TGTGCCAGCTCACCACAGAGGGGATCGGACACTGAAGCTTTCTTT. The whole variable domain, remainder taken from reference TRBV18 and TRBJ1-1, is NAGVMQNPRHLVRRRGQEARLRCSPMKGHSHVYWYRQLPEEGLKFMVYLQKENIIDESGMPKERFSAEFPKEGPSILRIQQVVRGDSAAYFCASSPQRGSDTEAFFGQGTRLTVV.